The 30 T cell receptor beta chains below all came from one sample that was sequenced in a study of CXCR3-negative and CXCR3-positive naive CD8 T cells (dated by TCRdb to between 2017 and 2020). Broad study findings and their caveats: TRB CDR3s from CXCR3-positive naive cells showed higher hydrophobicity (lower Kidera factor 4), lower energy, and higher strength and volume indices than CXCR3-negative naive cells.

Antigen specificity for these receptors is unknown. Sequenced using a NextSeq 550. The Human TCR Profiling Kit (MiLaboratory) was used to prepare UMI-labeled 5' RACE TRB cDNA libraries. TCRdb reprocessed the reads, and each CDR3 protein sequence is entered once, without DNA. The table held for this sample gives 150,000 to 180,000 distinct CDR3 sequences. The biggest ten clones account for less than 0.55% of the sample. Sequences were obtained from naive CXCR3+ CD8+ T cells from blood. The cell subset or site label of this sample denotes: CD45RO-CCR7+CD27+CD95- naive CD8+ T cells expressing CXCR3 (TNR3+). The source is a human donor in good health. Some clones in this sample may be carry-over from other donors' samples.

The gene calls are TRBV27 and TRBJ2-5; TCRdb proposes TRBD1, but this gene call is untestable without DNA. The length of the CDR3 is 14 residues. Germline-derived CDR1 and CDR2 are MNHEY and SMNVEV (reference sequence). The CDR3 sequence: CASRSGAGKETQYF.

V usage is TRBV13 and J usage is TRBJ2-1; without DNA, the TCRdb call of TRBD1 cannot be checked. Germline lookup yields CDR1 PRHDT and CDR2 FYEKMQ (reference sequence). This CDR3 contains 16 residues. CDR3 loop: CASSNTGASSYNEQFF.

V is TRBV9 and J is TRBJ2-2; TCRdb's D gene call, TRBD1, goes unchecked for lack of DNA. From germline, CDR1 is SGDLS and CDR2 YYNGEE. The CDR3 is 15 residues long. CDR3 loop: CASSPTGGGTGELFF.

CDR3 sequence: CASSLSRQADLGEQYF. The rearrangement uses TRBV7-8 and TRBJ2-7; absent DNA, TCRdb's TRBD1 call cannot be checked. Germline V gives CDR1 SGHVS, CDR2 FQNEAQ. The CDR3 runs 16 residues.

The chain recombines TRBV7-6 with TRBJ1-5. The CDR3 is 13 amino acids. Germline loops: CDR1 SGHVS, CDR2 FNYEAQ. CDR3: CASSLDPRQPQHF.

The V gene is TRBV11-2, the J gene TRBJ1-3. The length of the CDR3 is 16 residues. CDR1 is SGHAT, CDR2 FQNNGV, per germline. The CDR3 loop reads CASSLAGAISGNTIYF.

The chain links TRBV12-3 or TRBV12-4 to TRBJ2-7. The CDR3 covers 13 residues. CDR3: CASSLLLSYEQYF.

The chain couples TRBV4-2 to TRBJ1-1. Germline assignment: CDR1 LGHNA and CDR2 YNFKEQ. CDR3 length equals 14 residues. The CDR3 loop reads CASSQDSRNTEAFF.

The chain joins TRBV6-2 or TRBV6-3 to TRBJ1-2; absent DNA, TCRdb's TRBD1 call cannot be checked. Germline V gene sequence: CDR1 MNHEY, CDR2 SVGEGT. This CDR3 comprises 15 residues. CDR3 in amino acids: CASRHWTGRNYGYTF.

The V gene is TRBV29-1, the J gene TRBJ2-7; TCRdb picks TRBD1, but there is no DNA to check that call. This CDR3 contains 11 residues. Per the germline V gene, CDR1 is SQVTM and CDR2 is ANQGSEA. CDR3 region: CSVTQGYEQYF.

This rearrangement joins TRBV7-9 to TRBJ2-7; without DNA, the TCRdb call of TRBD1 cannot be checked. This CDR3 is built from 13 residues. The germline CDR1 and CDR2 sequences are SEHNR and FQNEAQ (reference sequence). CDR3 protein: CASRPQGANEQYF.

The chain carries TRBV15 and TRBJ2-1; lacking DNA, the TRBD2 call made by TCRdb goes unchecked. CDR1 is LNHNV, CDR2 YYDKDF, per germline (reference sequence). The CDR3 totals 17 residues. CDR3 in amino acids: CATSRASGTSFYNEQFF.

The rearrangement joins TRBV28 to TRBJ2-1. CDR3 length: 11 residues. Germline V gene data show CDR1 as MDHEN and CDR2 as SYDVKM. The CDR3 loop reads CASSWFNEQFF.

CDR3 region: CASSRRAFLETQYF. The J gene is TRBJ2-5, the V gene TRBV28. The CDR3 spans 14 residues. Germline V gene lookup returns CDR1 MDHEN and CDR2 SYDVKM. The variable domain in full, with the rest retrieved from reference TRBV28 and TRBJ2-5, is DVKVTQSSRYLVKRTGEKVFLECVQDMDHENMFWYRQDPGLGLRLIYFSYDVKMKEKGDIPEGYSVSREKKERFSLILESASTNQTSMYLCASSRRAFLETQYFGPGTRLLVL.

This rearrangement joins TRBV5-1 to TRBJ1-2; TCRdb selects TRBD1, and the lack of DNA leaves this call unchecked. The CDR3 is 17 amino acids. CDR1 SGHRS and CDR2 YFSETQ come from the germline V gene. CDR3 region: CASSLVGGEETFYGYTF.

V and J are TRBV6-2 or TRBV6-3 and TRBJ1-5. Germline assignment: CDR1 MNHEY and CDR2 SVGEGT. This CDR3 spans 13 amino acids. The CDR3 loop reads CATRGYSNQPQHF.

The CDR3 loop reads CASSDTGLSDQPQHF. The rearrangement links TRBV7-2 to TRBJ1-5; TCRdb picks TRBD1, but there is no DNA to check that call. In germline, CDR1 is SGHTA, CDR2 FQGNSA. CDR3 length equals 15 residues.

The chain recombines TRBV11-2 with TRBJ2-7; no DNA is available, so the TRBD1 call from TCRdb remains unchecked. CDR1 and CDR2 (germline): SGHAT, FQNNGV. This CDR3 is built from 17 residues. The CDR3 sequence is CASSYLLEGEPLGEQYF.

The chain joins TRBV7-9 to TRBJ2-3. Germline V gene data show CDR1 as SEHNR and CDR2 as FQNEAQ (reference sequence). This CDR3 region has 14 residues. Here the CDR3 reads CASSLDGSTDTQYF.

The rearrangement links TRBV11-3 to TRBJ2-1. Germline values: CDR1 SGHNT, CDR2 YENEEA. This CDR3 has 12 residues. CDR3: CASSLDRGEQFF. Full variable domain (outside the CDR3, taken from reference TRBV11-3 and TRBJ2-1): EAGVVQSPRYKIIEKKQPVAFWCNPISGHNTLYWYLQNLGQGPELLIRYENEEAVDDSQLPKDRFSAERLKGVDSTLKIQPAELGDSAVYLCASSLDRGEQFFGPGTRLTVL.

The V gene is TRBV3-1, the J gene TRBJ2-5; TCRdb reports TRBD2, a call that lacks DNA to check it against. Germline CDR1 and CDR2: LGHDT and YNNKEL (reference sequence). The CDR3 has 15 amino acids. CDR3 sequence: CASSPPLADQETQYF.

The chain employs TRBV20-1 and TRBJ1-2; there is no DNA to check the TCRdb D call of TRBD1. Germline V lookup: CDR1 DFQATT, CDR2 SNEGSKA (reference sequence). This CDR3 region has 14 residues. Here the CDR3 reads CSAWPSTAEGGYTF.

V and J are TRBV5-1 and TRBJ2-7; TCRdb returns TRBD1, unconfirmable since there is no DNA. Germline V CDR1 and CDR2: SGHRS, YFSETQ. This CDR3 region has 14 residues. The CDR3 loop reads CASSPGDSSYEQYF.

This sequence joins TRBV20-1 and TRBJ1-1; the TCRdb D gene call, TRBD1, has no DNA to confirm it. The germline CDR1 and CDR2 sequences are DFQATT and SNEGSKA (reference sequence). The CDR3 extends over 16 amino acids. This chain's CDR3 is CSAIEQAGHGPLKAFF.

The chain is built from TRBV7-8 and TRBJ2-7; checking the TCRdb D call of TRBD2 is not possible without DNA. The CDR3 runs 19 residues. CDR1 and CDR2 (germline): SGHVS, FQNEAQ. The CDR3 is CASSLMEVVQPWKIYEQYF.

This sequence joins TRBV29-1 and TRBJ1-2. CDR1 and CDR2 from the germline V gene are SQVTM and ANQGSEA. This CDR3 contains 13 residues. CDR3 loop: CSVLMTSAYGYTF.

This chain joins TRBV20-1 and TRBJ2-3; TCRdb returns TRBD2, unconfirmable since there is no DNA. Germline values: CDR1 DFQATT, CDR2 SNEGSKA (reference sequence). The CDR3 contains 16 residues. The CDR3 spells CSARTSGSGLTDTQYF.

The rearrangement uses TRBV4-1 and TRBJ2-1; TCRdb picks TRBD2, but there is no DNA to check that call. The CDR3 runs 16 residues. The germline V gene has CDR1 MGHRA and CDR2 YSYEKL. CDR3 residues: CASSQLTSGGYNEQFF.

The chain carries TRBV28 and TRBJ2-3; no DNA is available, so the TRBD2 call from TCRdb remains unchecked. CDR1 is MDHEN, CDR2 SYDVKM, per germline. This CDR3 contains 15 residues. The chain's CDR3 is CASSRIRELGDTQYF.

The rearrangement joins TRBV6-5 to TRBJ1-4; TCRdb's assignment of TRBD1 cannot be checked, as there is no DNA. Germline-derived CDR1 and CDR2 are MNHEY and SVGAGI. The CDR3 extends over 14 amino acids. CDR3 loop: CASRTQGWGEKLFF.